This entry lists 14 T cell receptor beta chains sequenced from one sample in a study of beta chain features in type 1 diabetes. The entirety of the isolated RNA underwent reverse transcription, so expressed TCRB transcripts were sequenced. Assay: immunoSEQ multiplex PCR; the TCRdb copy retains only in-frame clones and omits some. The sample shows approximately 170,000 clones, about 9.8% of them seen only once. Sequenced material: central memory CD4+ T cells from blood. Source of these receptors: a woman aged 18-29 years in good health.

The chain links TRBV7-2 to TRBJ1-2; D may be TRBD1 (5 bases). Germline V lookup: CDR1 SGHTA, CDR2 FQGNSA. This CDR3 has 11 amino acids. V gave up 4 bases and J gave up 7 bases, with 7 bases separating them. The CDR3 nucleotides are TGTGCCAGCAGCTCCCAGGGTGGCTACACCTTC. Encoded protein: CASSSQGGYTF. Supplemented by reference TRBV7-2 and TRBJ1-2, the full variable domain reads GAGVSQSPSNKVTEKGKDVELRCDPISGHTALYWYRQSLGQGLEFLIYFQGNSAPDKSGLPSDRFSAERTGGSVSTLTIQRTQQEDSAVYLCASSSQGGYTFGSGTRLTVV.

This clone has more than one count but fewer than ten. V usage is TRBV11-2 and J usage is TRBJ1-1, with D possibly being TRBD1 (6 bases). The CDR3 totals 13 residues. Between the trimmed V and J ends, which lost 5 bases and 6 bases, there was a span of 13 bases. In germline, CDR1 is SGHAT, CDR2 FQNNGV. The CDR3, as DNA: TGTGCCAGCAGCAACCGACAGGTCGCTGAAGCTTTCTTT. Translating gives CASSNRQVAEAFF.

The chain carries TRBV7-9 and TRBJ1-1; perhaps TRBD1 as D (6 bases). Germline V gene lookup returns CDR1 SEHNR and CDR2 FQNEAQ (reference sequence). CDR3 size: 15 residues. V lost 4 bases, J lost 1 base, and 13 bases lay in between. CDR3 region: CASSSGGGPNTEAFF. In nucleotides, the CDR3 is TGTGCCAGCAGCTCGGGGGGGGGCCCGAACACTGAAGCTTTCTTT.

The V gene is TRBV19, the J gene TRBJ1-5, with D possibly TRBD1 on 5 matching bases. Germline loops: CDR1 LNHDA, CDR2 SQIVND (reference sequence). Trimming removed 7 bases from V and 4 bases from J, with 14 bases in between. The CDR3 runs to 14 residues. CDR3 sequence: CASTKAGRNQPQHF. CDR3 bases: TGTGCCAGTACTAAGGCAGGGCGAAATCAGCCCCAGCATTTT.

This clone appeared a few times. The chain uses TRBV10-2 and TRBJ2-2; 8 nucleotides match TRBD2. The CDR3 runs 16 residues. Germline lookup yields CDR1 WSHSY and CDR2 SAAADI. V lost 6 bases and J lost 0; bases outside the gene matches: 6. The CDR3 DNA follows: TGCGCCAGCAGGGCAACTAGCGGAGCGAACACCGGGGAGCTGTTTTTT. Its translation is CASRATSGANTGELFF.

This clone was found a few times. V gene TRBV30 combines with J gene TRBJ1-2; D is possibly TRBD1 (5 bases). The germline CDR1 and CDR2 sequences are GTSNPN and SVGIG (reference sequence). CDR3 length: 13 amino acids. V lost 3 bases, J lost 8 bases, and 16 bases lay in between. CDR3 loop: CAWSLPGGEGYTF. Here the CDR3 DNA reads TGTGCCTGGAGCCTACCTGGGGGGGAAGGCTACACCTTC.

V is TRBV2 and J is TRBJ2-6, with TRBD1 as a possible D gene (7 bases). V was shortened by 10 bases and J by 2 bases, with 21 bases between the two germline ends. CDR1 SNHLY and CDR2 FYNNEI come from the germline V gene. CDR3 length: 17 amino acids. In nucleotides, the CDR3 is TGTGCCACACCGAGGGACAGTGGGAGGACTGGGGCCAACGTCCTGACTTTC. This gives the protein CATPRDSGRTGANVLTF.

In nucleotides, the CDR3 is TGTGCCAGCAGCCCTAGCTTACTAGCGGCCGAGCAGTACTTC. Residues: CASSPSLLAAEQYF. The chain carries TRBV7-2 and TRBJ2-7; 8 bases agree with TRBD2. This CDR3 has 14 amino acids. The ends lost 5 bases at V and 6 bases at J; junction bases unmatched: 9. Germline V gene sequence: CDR1 SGHTA, CDR2 FQGNSA.

This clone was seen a few times. V and J are TRBV6-5 and TRBJ1-5, with D unresolved. The CDR3 consists of 15 residues. Trimming took 2 bases from V and 7 from J, leaving 15 bases between them. CDR1 MNHEY and CDR2 SVGAGI come from the germline V gene. CDR3 nucleotide sequence: TGTGCCAGCAGTTACACCTCCGGGTCATCCCAGCCCCAGCATTTT. The encoded protein is CASSYTSGSSQPQHF.

This clone came up a few times. The chain joins TRBV18 to TRBJ1-5; TRBD1 agrees at 7 bases. The CDR3 is 14 amino acids. J lost 7 bases, V lost 5 bases, and 8 bases had no gene match. CDR1 KGHSH and CDR2 LQKENI come from the germline V gene. The CDR3 DNA is TGTGCCAGCTCATTCTCCAGGGGGGAACAGCCCCAGCATTTT. Translating gives CASSFSRGEQPQHF.

This clone was recorded a few times. This chain uses TRBV30 with TRBJ1-6; 10 bases match TRBD1. After removal of 8 bases from V and 8 bases from J, the junction contained 6 bases not matched to a gene. The CDR3 is 13 residues long. Germline V gene lookup returns CDR1 GTSNPN and CDR2 SVGIG (reference sequence). The DNA of the CDR3 is TGTGCCGAAGGACAGGGGGTCCATTCACCCCTCCACTTT. It translates to CAEGQGVHSPLHF. Looking up the rest from reference TRBV30 and TRBJ1-6 gives the full variable domain: SQTIHQWPATLVQPVGSPLSLECTVEGTSNPNLYWYRQAAGRGLQLLFYSVGIGQISSEVPQNLSASRPQDRQFILSSKKLLLSDSGFYLCAEGQGVHSPLHFGNGTRLTVT.

The rearrangement links TRBV4-2 to TRBJ2-1, with 14 bases fitting TRBD2. Germline CDR1 and CDR2: LGHNA and YNFKEQ. The V and J ends lost 2 bases and 9 bases, in that order; junction bases with no gene match: 15. This CDR3 is 19 amino acids long. The CDR3 bases are TGTGCCAGCAGCCAACCCTACGGGGGGACTAGCGGGAGCAGGTTTGAGCAGTTCTTC. Its translation is CASSQPYGGTSGSRFEQFF.

This CDR3 reads CASMGQGFGGYTF. DNA for the CDR3: TGCGCCAGCATGGGCCAGGGATTTGGTGGCTACACCTTC. This chain uses TRBV5-1 with TRBJ1-2; D might be TRBD1 (5 bases). The CDR3 has 13 residues. V was pared by 6 bases and J by 7 bases, with 16 bases between. Germline V lookup: CDR1 SGHRS, CDR2 YFSETQ.

J is TRBJ2-7 and V is TRBV7-2; no definite D call. Germline V CDR1 and CDR2: SGHTA, FQGNSA. The CDR3 sequence is 13 residues long. V lost 0 bases and J 3 bases, leaving 6 bases between the germline ends. The CDR3: CASSLATFYEQYF. The DNA of the CDR3 is TGTGCCAGCAGCTTAGCGACATTCTACGAGCAGTACTTC.